This TCR beta chain was sequenced during a study of shared clonotypes between healthy human individuals. An assay was performed, and its level was deep. The assay was immunoSEQ multiplex PCR, and TCRdb's table has in-frame clones only and misses some. The profile covers approximately 1.5 million clones, with just under 99% appearing a single time and roughly 0.35% taken by the ten largest. CDR3 length equals 17 residues. Per germline, CDR1 SGDLS and CDR2 YYNGEE. The V end was cut by 0 bases, the J end by 1 base, with 16 bases between. The sequenced material came from naive CD4+ T cells sorted from blood. Subset meaning: CD45RA+ positively selected. The genes are TRBV9 and TRBJ1-1; no clear D. This clonotype originated in a man aged 30-40 years in good health. The CDR3 is CASSVVDYVGRNTEAFF. The DNA for the CDR3 is TGTGCCAGCAGCGTAGTGGATTACGTAGGGAGGAACACTGAAGCTTTCTTT.